The 30 T cell receptor beta chains reported below all come from one sample, sequenced in a study of T-cell memory formation after mild COVID-19. TCRdb re-derived calls from the 5' RACE reads in MiXCR, one entry per CDR3 protein. The sample has about 400,000 distinct CDR3 sequences; more than 20% are singletons. Material: PBMCs or a T cell subset sorted from them (not recorded which). The receptors were sampled from an adult woman who had mild COVID-19 (a few samples of this study predate the infection). Cell type and time point are not known.

The sample holds a few counts of this clonotype. The chain joins TRBV24-1 to TRBJ2-7, with 8 bases that match TRBD1. The CDR3 is made up of 15 amino acids. V lost 7 bases, J lost 6 bases, and 13 bases stayed unmatched. Germline V gives CDR1 KGHDR, CDR2 SFDVKD. CDR3: CATSTSDRGIVEQYF. The CDR3 DNA reads TGTGCCACCAGCACCTCCGACAGGGGAATCGTCGAGCAGTACTTC.

Note on this clonotype: One junction end does not reproduce the germline sequence, and a read error may be involved. The CDR3 DNA is TGTGCCAGCAGTGAGAAGGGCTCTTGGGCCAACGTCCTGACTTTC. It translates to CASSEKGSWANVLTF. J is TRBJ2-6 and V is TRBV2; D is ambiguous. CDR1 and CDR2 from the germline V gene are SNHLY and FYNNEI. The CDR3 spans 15 residues.

The gene calls are TRBV6-6 and TRBJ1-1; possibly TRBD1 for D (6 bases). V shed 7 bases and J shed 4 bases, with 19 bases lying between them. This CDR3 region has 15 residues. CDR1 and CDR2 (germline): MNHNY, SVGAGI (reference sequence). The CDR3 sequence: CASTPRRGGVTEAFF. CDR3 sequence (DNA): TGTGCCAGCACCCCACGTAGGGGGGGGGTCACTGAAGCTTTCTTT.

The chain uses TRBV20-1 and TRBJ2-3, with 10 bases identical to TRBD2. V shed 1 base, J shed 2 bases, and the junction held 6 bases outside the gene matches. Germline CDR1 and CDR2: DFQATT and SNEGSKA (reference sequence). The CDR3 is 16 residues long. The CDR3 here is CSARGQAGGPTDTQYF. In DNA, the CDR3 is TGCAGTGCTAGAGGGCAAGCGGGGGGGCCCACAGATACGCAGTATTTT.

The genes are TRBV12-3 or TRBV12-4 and TRBJ2-1, with a tentative D call TRBD2 (5 bases). The CDR3 length is 12 residues. Deletions cut 5 bases from V and 14 bases from J, with 16 bases between. The CDR3 loop reads CASSPDGLTKFF. The CDR3 DNA follows: TGTGCCAGCAGTCCCGACGGACTTACGAAGTTCTTC.

This clonotype occurred a few times. This sequence joins TRBV12-3 or TRBV12-4 and TRBJ2-3, with TRBD1 matching over 9 bases. CDR3 length equals 16 residues. Trimming at V came to 6 bases and at J to 3 bases, leaving 10 bases not matched to a gene. The CDR3 coding sequence is TGTGCCAGCAGCCCCGTAACAGGGGGCAGGACAGATACGCAGTATTTT. Protein product: CASSPVTGGRTDTQYF.

V is TRBV5-8 and J is TRBJ2-3, with unresolved D. With 2 bases removed from V and 6 bases from J, the gap between germline ends came to 7 bases. The CDR3 extends over 12 amino acids. Per germline, CDR1 SGHTS and CDR2 YDEGEE. The CDR3 DNA reads TGTGCCAGCAGCTTTCCCCCCGATACGCAGTATTTT. This sequence encodes CASSFPPDTQYF.

V usage is TRBV29-1 and J usage is TRBJ2-5; weak D call: TRBD1 (5 bases). V lost 3 bases and J lost 4, with 9 bases in between. This CDR3 is 12 amino acids long. Germline-derived CDR1 and CDR2 are SQVTM and ANQGSEA. The CDR3 sequence is CSVEGLGETQYF. For the CDR3, the DNA is TGCAGCGTTGAGGGGCTAGGAGAGACCCAGTACTTC.

This clonotype has a handful of counts. The J gene is TRBJ2-4, the V gene TRBV7-9; D is unclear. V was trimmed by 1 base and J by 3 bases, leaving 13 bases between them. CDR3 length: 16 amino acids. Germline CDR1 and CDR2: SEHNR and FQNEAQ (reference sequence). The CDR3 DNA reads TGTGCCAGCAGCTTAGTGGCCGTGTTGGGCAAAAACATTCAGTACTTC. Protein sequence: CASSLVAVLGKNIQYF.

The chain couples TRBV29-1 to TRBJ2-1, with D maybe TRBD1 (6 bases). The CDR3 length is 14 residues. Germline V CDR1 and CDR2: SQVTM, ANQGSEA. Trimming cost V 8 bases and J 4 bases, with 18 bases left between them. In nucleotides, the CDR3 is TGCAGCTCGCATCCCGGACAGAGATACAATGAGCAGTTCTTC. Encoded protein: CSSHPGQRYNEQFF.

The chain employs TRBV6-5 and TRBJ1-2, with D perhaps TRBD1 (6 bases). V was clipped by 0 bases and J by 8 bases, with 7 bases between them. The CDR3 runs to 12 residues. Germline V lookup: CDR1 MNHEY, CDR2 SVGAGI. CDR3 DNA: TGTGCCAGCAGTTACTCAAGGGGGGGCTACACCTTC. As protein: CASSYSRGGYTF.

The chain joins TRBV6-1 to TRBJ1-6; D unresolved. The V gene's germline CDR1 is MNHNS and CDR2 SASEGT. This CDR3 is built from 13 residues. Trimming removed 3 bases at V and 14 bases at J, with 14 bases between. The CDR3 spells CASSEREGLTLHF. The CDR3 DNA sequence: TGTGCCAGCAGTGAGAGGGAAGGGCTCACCCTCCACTTT.

The CDR3 region is CASSRTIQETQYF. CDR3 sequence (DNA): TGTGCCAGCAGTAGGACCATCCAAGAGACCCAGTACTTC. The chain couples TRBV2 to TRBJ2-5; D uncertain. Trimming took off 5 bases at V and 1 base at J, with 8 bases between the two ends. Germline CDR1 SNHLY, CDR2 FYNNEI. The CDR3 runs to 13 residues.

This chain joins TRBV20-1 and TRBJ2-3, with D hard to call. Germline loops: CDR1 DFQATT, CDR2 SNEGSKA (reference sequence). CDR3 length: 14 amino acids. V was trimmed by 5 bases and J by 0 bases, leaving 12 bases between them. CDR3 region: CSAQILTSTDTQYF. In DNA form, the CDR3 reads TGCAGTGCTCAGATACTTACTAGCACAGATACGCAGTATTTT.

J is TRBJ2-5 and V is TRBV5-1; possibly TRBD2 for D (5 bases). The germline gives CDR1 SGHRS, CDR2 YFSETQ. V lost 4 bases to trimming and J lost 3 bases, with 7 bases between them. The CDR3 runs 12 residues. The CDR3 is CASSQTKETQYF. The CDR3, as DNA: TGCGCCAGCAGCCAGACTAAAGAGACCCAGTACTTC.

Many counts were recorded for this clonotype. This rearrangement joins TRBV6-5 to TRBJ1-3; no reliable D call. The CDR3 consists of 15 residues. The germline V gene has CDR1 MNHEY and CDR2 SVGAGI. V lost 2 bases, J lost 1 base, and 9 bases lay in between. CDR3 coding DNA: TGTGCCAGCAGTTACGCCCGGCAATCTGGAAACACCATATATTTT. Amino acids: CASSYARQSGNTIYF.

The rearrangement joins TRBV20-1 to TRBJ2-1, with a weak D call TRBD2 (6 bases). This CDR3 has 14 amino acids. Germline assignment: CDR1 DFQATT and CDR2 SNEGSKA (reference sequence). CDR3 sequence reads: CSEISGLQGGEQFF. The CDR3 region has the DNA TGCAGCGAAATATCGGGACTGCAGGGAGGTGAGCAGTTCTTC.

This clonotype was observed a handful of times. The rearrangement uses TRBV6-5 and TRBJ1-1; D not certain. Germline CDR1 is MNHEY and CDR2 is SVGAGI. The germline V and J ends were trimmed by 5 bases and 4 bases, with 8 bases remaining between them. The CDR3 runs 12 residues. CDR3 coding DNA: TGTGCCAGCAGTCCCCTTGGCACTGAAGCTTTCTTT. This translates into CASSPLGTEAFF.

This clonotype was observed a few times. This rearrangement joins TRBV5-6 to TRBJ2-3, with 8 bases that match TRBD2. Germline V CDR1 and CDR2: SGHDT, YYEEEE. The CDR3 totals 16 residues. V shed 4 bases, J shed 0 bases, and the junction held 7 bases outside the gene matches. The CDR3 DNA reads as TGTGCCAGCAGCGGAGGACTAGCCGTTAGCACAGATACGCAGTATTTT. Its translation is CASSGGLAVSTDTQYF.

The chain is built from TRBV7-3 and TRBJ1-1; 8 positions agree with TRBD1. There are 14 residues in the CDR3. Germline values: CDR1 SGHTA, CDR2 FQGTGA. With 5 bases clipped from V and 5 bases from J, the junction kept 7 bases outside the gene matches. This CDR3 reads CASSAGTGGTEAFF. CDR3 nucleotides: TGTGCCAGCAGCGCCGGGACAGGAGGAACTGAAGCTTTCTTT.

This clonotype was seen repeatedly, ten times or more. The chain couples TRBV9 to TRBJ2-2; no definite D call. V lost 0 bases to trimming and J lost 1 base, with 10 bases between them. This CDR3 comprises 16 residues. The germline V gene encodes CDR1 SGDLS and CDR2 YYNGEE. CDR3 residues: CASSVDPTRNTGELFF. CDR3 sequence (DNA): TGTGCCAGCAGCGTAGATCCCACCCGGAACACCGGGGAGCTGTTTTTT.

V and J are TRBV29-1 and TRBJ2-1; TRBD2 matches 8 bases. V lost 5 bases and J lost 4; bases outside the gene matches: 13. CDR1 SQVTM and CDR2 ANQGSEA come from the germline V gene. The CDR3 is 16 amino acids. The CDR3 DNA reads TGCAGCGTTCATAAAGGCGGCGGGAGGAAGTACAATGAGCAGTTCTTC. Translated, it gives CSVHKGGGRKYNEQFF.

This chain connects TRBV5-1 to TRBJ2-1; D assignment may be TRBD1 or TRBD2 (5 bases each). The V gene lost 3 bases and the J gene lost 10 bases, with 11 bases spanning the gap. Looked up from germline, CDR1 is SGHRS and CDR2 is YFSETQ. This CDR3 is built from 12 residues. The CDR3 loop reads CASSSSGQEQFF. The CDR3 DNA is TGCGCCAGCAGCTCTTCGGGGCAGGAGCAGTTCTTC.

A few counts support this clonotype. CDR3 coding DNA: TGTGCCAGCAGTTACCCCAAGACTAGCGGGGGCTACGAGCAGTACTTC. It encodes CASSYPKTSGGYEQYF. The chain has TRBV6-5 and TRBJ2-7; 12 bases map to TRBD2. The V segment lost 2 bases and the J segment 3 bases; nucleotides outside the gene matches: 5. This CDR3 spans 16 amino acids. Germline CDR1 and CDR2: MNHEY and SVGAGI.

This clonotype was counted only a few times. The rearrangement uses TRBV3-1 and TRBJ2-7; TRBD1 might be the D (5 bases). This CDR3 contains 13 residues. Germline CDR1 reads LGHDT; CDR2 reads YNNKEL (reference sequence). The V end was cut by 0 bases, the J end by 5 bases, with 8 bases between. The CDR3 sequence: CASSQERRDEQYF. The CDR3 DNA reads as TGTGCCAGCAGCCAAGAACGCAGGGACGAGCAGTACTTC.

This clonotype was seen a few times. V is TRBV20-1 and J is TRBJ2-4, with TRBD2 matching over 10 bases. The J segment lost 0 bases and the V segment lost 0 bases, leaving 14 bases of the junction unmatched. The CDR3 extends over 20 amino acids. CDR1 and CDR2 (germline): DFQATT, SNEGSKA (reference sequence). The CDR3 DNA reads as TGCAGTGCTAGAGACCCAACTCGAGCGGGGGGGATCTTAGCCAAAAACATTCAGTACTTC. The encoded protein is CSARDPTRAGGILAKNIQYF.

V gene TRBV15 combines with J gene TRBJ2-7; D is ambiguous. The DNA end is more similar to TRBJ2-5, so the J call may be wrong. The V gene's germline CDR1 is LNHNV and CDR2 YYDKDF (reference sequence). CDR3 length: 12 residues. The CDR3: CATSRDVGTQYF. The DNA for the CDR3 is TGTGCCACCAGCAGAGATGTTGGGACCCAGTACTTC.

This clonotype was detected only a few times. The chain couples TRBV15 to TRBJ2-2; D remains unclear. Germline V gene sequence: CDR1 LNHNV, CDR2 YYDKDF (reference sequence). With 0 bases removed from V and 2 bases from J, the gap between germline ends came to 1 base. The CDR3 is made up of 13 amino acids. In DNA form, the CDR3 reads TGTGCCACCAGCAGAGATAACACCGGGGAGCTGTTTTTT. Translation gives CATSRDNTGELFF.

This clonotype was observed a few times. The rearrangement links TRBV3-1 to TRBJ1-1; D gene ambiguous. The CDR3 covers 15 residues. Germline V lookup: CDR1 LGHDT, CDR2 YNNKEL (reference sequence). With 1 base removed from V and 3 bases from J, the gap between germline ends came to 12 bases. The CDR3 is CASSQAALRDTEAFF. CDR3 nucleotides: TGTGCCAGCAGCCAAGCGGCGCTGAGGGACACTGAAGCTTTCTTT.

In DNA, the CDR3 is TGTGCCAGCAGCCTCGGGGACAGCATGAACACTGAAGCTTTCTTT. It codes for CASSLGDSMNTEAFF. The V and J genes are TRBV3-1 and TRBJ1-1; 7 bases are a match to TRBD1. Germline V CDR1 and CDR2: LGHDT, YNNKEL (reference sequence). This CDR3 has 15 amino acids. V trimming: 4 bases; J trimming: 0 bases; junction bases outside the gene matches: 5.